One sample yielded the 3 T cell receptor beta chains listed below, sequenced in a study of Graves' ophthalmopathy and Graves' hyperthyroidism. The study amplified TCR beta CDR3 regions using RNA transcripts. Second-round multiplex PCR came after a first-round RT-PCR that employed HTBI primers. One entry per CDR3 protein results from TCRdb running MiXCR on the multiplex PCR reads. The table has around 1.1 million distinct CDR3 sequences, around a third seen once. The specimen was peripheral blood or thyroid tissue (not recorded which). The receptor source for this set is an adult man with Graves' hyperthyroidism.

This clonotype was counted between two and nine times. The chain links TRBV4-2 to TRBJ1-2, with D perhaps matching TRBD1 (5 bases). Germline lookup yields CDR1 LGHNA and CDR2 YNFKEQ. The V and J ends lost 2 bases and 6 bases respectively, with 16 bases between them. CDR3 size: 15 residues. The CDR3 loop reads CASSQSISEGDGYTF. The CDR3 nucleotides read TGTGCCAGCAGCCAATCTATAAGTGAAGGGGATGGCTACACCTTC.

This clonotype showed up many times. V and J are TRBV20-1 and TRBJ1-2; D uncertain. CDR1 is DFQATT and CDR2 is SNEGSKA in the germline V gene (reference sequence). The V end lost 6 bases, the J end lost 0 bases, and 14 bases lay between the germline ends. The CDR3 sequence is 14 residues long. The CDR3 DNA reads as TGCAGTGCACAAACCGGACGGACTAACTATGGCTACACCTTC. This sequence encodes CSAQTGRTNYGYTF.

This clonotype came up many times. The chain combines TRBV29-1 with TRBJ1-4; 8 bases are shared with TRBD1. The germline gives CDR1 SQVTM, CDR2 ANQGSEA. J lost 0 bases, V lost 7 bases, and 7 bases had no gene match. This CDR3 is built from 15 residues. The chain's CDR3 is CSATGTGATNEKLFF. CDR3 sequence (DNA): TGCAGCGCTACCGGGACAGGCGCAACTAATGAAAAACTGTTTTTT.